This passage covers 16 T cell receptor beta chains from one sample sequenced in a study of cytomegalovirus exposure and HLA in healthy donors. It was with 60 Vbeta and 13 Jbeta primers that the PCR ran. TCRdb's table, derived via immunoSEQ multiplex PCR, lists solely in-frame clones and lacks some. This table holds 95,000 to 150,000 clones, roughly 9% found once. The sequencing input was PBMCs. The receptors stem from a middle-aged woman in good health and CMV-seropositive.

The chain combines TRBV19 with TRBJ2-2; D might be TRBD2 (5 bases). The CDR3 loop spans 14 amino acids. Trimming pared 1 base from V and 5 bases from J, leaving 8 bases between. CDR1 and CDR2 (germline): LNHDA, SQIVND (reference sequence). The CDR3 nucleotides read TGTGCCAGTAGTATAGTTACGGGGACCGGGGAGCTGTTTTTT. This gives the protein CASSIVTGTGELFF.

V usage is TRBV11-2 and J usage is TRBJ2-7, with D tentatively TRBD1 (6 bases). The CDR3 totals 15 residues. Germline V lookup: CDR1 SGHAT, CDR2 FQNNGV. V lost 5 bases, J lost 0 bases, and 14 bases lay in between. CDR3 protein: CASSGWTEGSYEQYF. In nucleotides, the CDR3 is TGTGCCAGCAGCGGATGGACAGAAGGCTCCTACGAGCAGTACTTC.

V is TRBV27 and J is TRBJ2-5, with a weak D call TRBD1 (5 bases). The CDR3 sequence is 15 residues long. CDR1 is MNHEY and CDR2 is SMNVEV in the germline V gene (reference sequence). V was cut by 2 bases and J by 1 base, with 11 bases left in between. As DNA, the CDR3 is TGTGCCAGCAGTTTACCTTTCGACAGCCAAGAGACCCAGTACTTC. Its protein is CASSLPFDSQETQYF.

The chain combines TRBV7-2 with TRBJ2-1, with D uncertain. Germline CDR1 is SGHTA and CDR2 is FQGNSA. Deletions cut 5 bases from V and 8 bases from J, with 10 bases between. The CDR3 extends over 12 amino acids. This CDR3 reads CASSVKSHEQFF. In DNA, the CDR3 is TGTGCCAGCAGCGTAAAAAGCCATGAGCAGTTCTTC.

About this clone: Other nucleotide sequences in the sample specify the same CDR3. The chain couples TRBV15 to TRBJ1-1; TRBD1 agrees at 12 bases. Germline V gene sequence: CDR1 LNHNV, CDR2 YYDKDF (reference sequence). Germline trimming cut 8 bases from V and 6 bases from J; bases unmatched to any gene: 10. The CDR3 totals 15 residues. The CDR3 DNA reads as TGTGCCACCGAGGGGACAGGGGGCCTCCCGCCTGAAGCTTTCTTT. This encodes CATEGTGGLPPEAFF.

In its sample, this clone was seen a few times. The rearrangement links TRBV5-4 to TRBJ1-6; TRBD1 is a possible D gene (6 bases). The V gene's germline CDR1 is SGHNT and CDR2 YYREEE (reference sequence). V lost 0 bases and J lost 9, with 16 bases in between. The CDR3 is 16 residues long. CDR3 coding DNA: TGTGCCAGCAGCTTGGGGCCGCTCGTCAGGGGTTCACCCCTCCACTTT. This encodes CASSLGPLVRGSPLHF. Full variable domain (outside the CDR3, taken from reference TRBV5-4 and TRBJ1-6): ETGVTQSPTHLIKTRGQQVTLRCSSQSGHNTVSWYQQALGQGPQFIFQYYREEENGRGNFPPRFSGLQFPNYSSELNVNALELDDSALYLCASSLGPLVRGSPLHFGNGTRLTVT.

The chain is built from TRBV7-2 and TRBJ1-5; 7 bases agree with TRBD1. V lost 3 bases and J lost 2; bases outside the gene matches: 4. CDR3 length equals 15 residues. CDR1 SGHTA and CDR2 FQGNSA come from the germline V gene. In DNA, the CDR3 is TGTGCCAGCAGCTTGGGGACAGAGGGCAATCAGCCCCAGCATTTT. Its protein product is CASSLGTEGNQPQHF.

This clone was picked up a small number of times. The V gene is TRBV9, the J gene TRBJ2-3; 9 bases are a match to TRBD1. The germline V gene encodes CDR1 SGDLS and CDR2 YYNGEE. J was trimmed by 3 bases and V by 3 bases; bases with no gene match: 8. The CDR3 loop spans 16 amino acids. CDR3 sequence (DNA): TGTGCCAGCAGCGAGATCGGGACAGGGACGACAGATACGCAGTATTTT. This gives the protein CASSEIGTGTTDTQYF.

The V gene is TRBV2, the J gene TRBJ1-4; 7 nucleotides agree with TRBD1. CDR1 and CDR2 from the germline V gene are SNHLY and FYNNEI. The V and J ends lost 7 bases and 4 bases, in that order; junction bases with no gene match: 9. This CDR3 comprises 15 residues. CDR3 loop: CASTPWTGNNEKLFF. The CDR3 DNA is TGTGCCAGCACCCCGTGGACAGGAAATAATGAAAAACTGTTTTTT.

The rearrangement links TRBV6-1 to TRBJ1-5; 7 bases line up with TRBD1. The germline V gene encodes CDR1 MNHNS and CDR2 SASEGT. This CDR3 comprises 15 residues. Trimming at V came to 5 bases and at J to 7 bases, leaving 11 bases not matched to a gene. CDR3 nucleotide sequence: TGTGCCAGCAGTTGGGACAGTGGGGCCCGCCAGCCCCAGCATTTT. Translation: CASSWDSGARQPQHF.

The chain links TRBV2 to TRBJ1-6; TRBD1 matches at 8 bases. In germline, CDR1 is SNHLY, CDR2 FYNNEI. The CDR3 runs 15 residues. The V segment lost 2 bases and the J segment 9 bases; nucleotides outside the gene matches: 6. The CDR3 sequence: CASSERGQVTSPLHF. CDR3 nucleotide sequence: TGTGCCAGCAGTGAACGGGGACAGGTTACTTCACCCCTCCACTTT.

A note on this clone: Other DNA sequences from this sample encode an identical CDR3 as well. V gene TRBV5-6 combines with J gene TRBJ1-2; no reliable D call. This CDR3 is 15 amino acids long. V was cut by 0 bases and J by 8 bases, with 17 bases left in between. Germline V gives CDR1 SGHDT, CDR2 YYEEEE. CDR3 sequence (DNA): TGTGCCAGCAGCTTGGTTCCCGGGCGGGGTGGAGGCTACACCTTC. This encodes CASSLVPGRGGGYTF.

The chain joins TRBV29-1 to TRBJ1-4; weak D call: TRBD1 (6 bases). Trimming cost V 8 bases and J 6 bases, with 16 bases left between them. There are 13 residues in the CDR3. Germline V gene lookup returns CDR1 SQVTM and CDR2 ANQGSEA. The CDR3 nucleotides are TGCAGCTTTGGGGGGGGCAGGGATGAAAAACTGTTTTTT. Encoded protein: CSFGGGRDEKLFF.

This clone has a handful of counts. The J gene is TRBJ1-4, the V gene TRBV7-2, with 7 bases fitting TRBD1. Unmatched junction bases numbered 3, after V lost 2 bases and J lost 3 bases. CDR3 length: 15 amino acids. The germline V gene has CDR1 SGHTA and CDR2 FQGNSA. The CDR3 sequence: CASSLQTGPNEKLFF. The CDR3 region has the DNA TGTGCCAGCAGCTTACAGACAGGGCCTAATGAAAAACTGTTTTTT.

The chain couples TRBV2 to TRBJ2-2, with TRBD1 identical over 8 bases. V was pared by 6 bases and J by 4 bases, with 4 bases of the junction left unmatched. This CDR3 has 14 residues. From germline, CDR1 is SNHLY and CDR2 FYNNEI. The CDR3 DNA sequence: TGTGCCAGCAGACAGGGGGTTACCACCGGGGAGCTGTTTTTT. Its translation is CASRQGVTTGELFF.

The table lists this clone with a few counts. This chain joins TRBV9 and TRBJ1-3; D possibly corresponds to TRBD1 (5 bases). V lost 3 bases and J lost 2, with 12 bases in between. The CDR3 contains 15 residues. Germline CDR1 reads SGDLS; CDR2 reads YYNGEE. The CDR3 nucleotides are TGTGCCAGCAGCGGGTGGGCCAGGGCTGGAAACACCATATATTTT. Amino acids: CASSGWARAGNTIYF.